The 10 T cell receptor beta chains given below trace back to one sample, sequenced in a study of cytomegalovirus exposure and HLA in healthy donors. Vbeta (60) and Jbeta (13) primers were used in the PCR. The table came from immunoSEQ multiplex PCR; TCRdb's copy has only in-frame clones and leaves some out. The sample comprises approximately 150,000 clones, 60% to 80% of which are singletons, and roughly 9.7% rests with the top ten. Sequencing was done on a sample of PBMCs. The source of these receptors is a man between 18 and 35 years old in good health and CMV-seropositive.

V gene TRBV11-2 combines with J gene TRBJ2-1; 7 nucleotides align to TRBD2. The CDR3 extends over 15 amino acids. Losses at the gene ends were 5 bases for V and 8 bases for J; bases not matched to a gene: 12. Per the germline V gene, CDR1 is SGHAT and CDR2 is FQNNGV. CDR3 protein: CASSRVGAGPYEQFF. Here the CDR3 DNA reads TGTGCCAGCAGCAGGGTGGGAGCGGGGCCTTATGAGCAGTTCTTC.

CDR3 region: CSVVLGQDMGYTF. CDR3 bases: TGCAGCGTTGTTTTGGGACAGGATATGGGCTACACCTTC. The V gene is TRBV29-1, the J gene TRBJ1-2, with TRBD1 matching 8 bases. Germline V gene sequence: CDR1 SQVTM, CDR2 ANQGSEA. J lost 8 bases, V lost 4 bases, and 9 bases had no gene match. The CDR3 loop spans 13 amino acids. Based on the CDR3 plus reference TRBV29-1 and TRBJ1-2, the full variable domain is SAVISQKPSRDICQRGTSLTIQCQVDSQVTMMFWYRQQPGQSLTLIATANQGSEATYESGFVIDKFPISRPNLTFSTLTVSNMSPEDSSIYLCSVVLGQDMGYTFGSGTRLTVV.

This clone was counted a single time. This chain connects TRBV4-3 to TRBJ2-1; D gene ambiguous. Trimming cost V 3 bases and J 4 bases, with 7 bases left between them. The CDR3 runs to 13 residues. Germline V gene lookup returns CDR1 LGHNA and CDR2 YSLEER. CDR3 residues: CASSQASYNEQFF. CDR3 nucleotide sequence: TGCGCCAGCAGCCAGGCATCGTACAATGAGCAGTTCTTC.

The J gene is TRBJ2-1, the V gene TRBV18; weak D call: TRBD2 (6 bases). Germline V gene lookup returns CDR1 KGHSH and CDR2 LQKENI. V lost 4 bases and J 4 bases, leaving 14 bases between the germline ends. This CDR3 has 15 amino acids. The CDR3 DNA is TGTGCCAGCTCACGGGAAAGCGGGCAATACAATGAGCAGTTCTTC. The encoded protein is CASSRESGQYNEQFF.

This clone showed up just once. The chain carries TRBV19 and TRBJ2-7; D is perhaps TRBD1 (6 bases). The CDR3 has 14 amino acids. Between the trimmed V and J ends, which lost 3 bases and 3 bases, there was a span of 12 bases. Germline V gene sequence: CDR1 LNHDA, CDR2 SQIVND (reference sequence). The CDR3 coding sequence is TGTGCCAGTAGTATGGGCGGCAGGGGCTACGAGCAGTACTTC. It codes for CASSMGGRGYEQYF.

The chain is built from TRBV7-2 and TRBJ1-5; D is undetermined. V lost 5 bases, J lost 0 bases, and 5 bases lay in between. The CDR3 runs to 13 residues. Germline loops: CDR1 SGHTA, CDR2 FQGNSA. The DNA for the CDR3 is TGTGCCAGCAGCCAAAATAGCAATCAGCCCCAGCATTTT. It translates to CASSQNSNQPQHF.

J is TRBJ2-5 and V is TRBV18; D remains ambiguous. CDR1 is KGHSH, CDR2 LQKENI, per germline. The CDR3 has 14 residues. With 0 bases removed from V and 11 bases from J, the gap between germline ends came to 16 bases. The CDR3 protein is CASSPPDGVLEQYF. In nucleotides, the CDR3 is TGTGCCAGCTCACCACCCGACGGCGTGTTGGAGCAGTACTTC.

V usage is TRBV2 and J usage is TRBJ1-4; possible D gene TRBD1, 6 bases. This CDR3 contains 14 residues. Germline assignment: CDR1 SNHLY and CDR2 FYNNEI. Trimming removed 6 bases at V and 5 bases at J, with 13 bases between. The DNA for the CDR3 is TGTGCCAGCAGGTTTCGGACAGAGAATGAAAAACTGTTTTTT. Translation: CASRFRTENEKLFF.

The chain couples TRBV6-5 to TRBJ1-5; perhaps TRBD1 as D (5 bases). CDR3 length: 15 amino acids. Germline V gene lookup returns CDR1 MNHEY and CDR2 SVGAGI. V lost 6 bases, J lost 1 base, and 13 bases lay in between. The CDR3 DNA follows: TGTGCCAGCAGCATGGCGGGGGGAAGCAATCAGCCCCAGCATTTT. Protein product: CASSMAGGSNQPQHF.

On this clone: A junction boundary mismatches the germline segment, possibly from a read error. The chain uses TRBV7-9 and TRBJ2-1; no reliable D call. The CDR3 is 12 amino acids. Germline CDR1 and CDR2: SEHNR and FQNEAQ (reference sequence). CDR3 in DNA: TGTGCCAGCAGTTTAGGGTCCAGTGAGCAGTTCTTC. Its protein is CASSLGSSEQFF.